Listed below are T cell receptor beta chains from one sample, sequenced in a study of control samples from healthy donors and cancer patients. Clones were read by immunoSEQ multiplex PCR, and TCRdb kept only the in-frame ones, dropping some. The table has 150,000 or so clones, about 94% seen once. Sequences were obtained from blood. These receptors were taken from a woman aged 60 to 75 in good health. The CDR3 runs from the conserved cysteine through the conserved F or W. The D gene is left open where the match is weak.

v_gene: TRBV12-3/TRBV12-4
d_gene: TRBD1
j_gene: TRBJ1-2
CDR3aa: CASSPPGQAGYTF
CDR3nt: TGTGCCAGCAGTCCCCCTGGACAGGCTGGCTACACCTTC

v_gene: TRBV10-3
d_gene: NA
j_gene: TRBJ1-1
CDR3aa: CAITTGLNTEAFF
CDR3nt: TGTGCCATTACAACAGGGTTGAACACTGAAGCTTTCTTT

v_gene: TRBV10-3
d_gene: NA
j_gene: TRBJ1-3
CDR3aa: CAIKGSGNTIYF
CDR3nt: TGTGCCATCAAAGGCTCGGGAAACACCATATATTTT

v_gene: TRBV3-1/TRBV3-2
d_gene: NA
j_gene: TRBJ1-3
CDR3aa: CASSQDGRGAPGNTIYF
CDR3nt: TGTGCCAGCAGCCAAGATGGAAGGGGGGCCCCTGGAAACACCATATATTTT

v_gene: TRBV2
d_gene: TRBD1
j_gene: TRBJ1-3
CDR3aa: CASRVDRGGNTIYF
CDR3nt: TGTGCCAGCAGGGTGGACAGGGGTGGAAACACCATATATTTT

v_gene: TRBV5-8
d_gene: NA
j_gene: TRBJ1-5
CDR3aa: CASSFLTEFISNQPQHF
CDR3nt: TGTGCCAGCAGCTTCCTTACTGAGTTTATCAGCAATCAGCCCCAGCATTTT

v_gene: TRBV6-6
d_gene: NA
j_gene: TRBJ1-4
CDR3aa: CASRGGNEKLFF
CDR3nt: TGTGCCAGCAGGGGAGGTAATGAAAAACTGTTTTTT

v_gene: TRBV3-1/TRBV3-2
d_gene: NA
j_gene: TRBJ2-7
CDR3aa: CASSTTRIGEQYF
CDR3nt: TGTGCCAGCAGTACGACTAGAATTGGCGAGCAGTACTTC

v_gene: TRBV7-9
d_gene: NA
j_gene: TRBJ1-5
CDR3aa: CASSLEGDQPQHF
CDR3nt: TGTGCCAGCAGCTTGGAGGGGGATCAGCCCCAGCATTTT

v_gene: TRBV6-5
d_gene: NA
j_gene: TRBJ1-2
CDR3aa: CASLRGASNYGYTF
CDR3nt: TGTGCCAGCTTGAGGGGGGCGTCTAACTATGGCTACACCTTC

v_gene: TRBV7-2
d_gene: NA
j_gene: TRBJ1-6
CDR3aa: CASSFTDETLHF
CDR3nt: TGTGCCAGCAGCTTCACCGATGAAACCCTCCACTTT

v_gene: TRBV7-2
d_gene: NA
j_gene: TRBJ1-1
CDR3aa: CASSLGAVGVGTEAFF
CDR3nt: TGTGCCAGCAGCTTAGGCGCCGTAGGGGTCGGGACTGAAGCTTTCTTT